This T cell receptor beta chain was sequenced for a study of cytomegalovirus exposure and HLA in healthy donors. Points from the study as a whole: The authors later linked a missense DCLRE1C variant to TCR beta V- and J-gene trimming. Beyond CMV serostatus, there was no information to go on about immune exposure.

Germline V gene lookup returns CDR1 MGHRA and CDR2 YSYEKL. Trimming pared 0 bases from V and 8 bases from J, leaving 13 bases between. This CDR3 spans 14 amino acids. About this clone: Its antigen is unknown.

The PCR had 60 Vbeta and 13 Jbeta primers. Assay: immunoSEQ multiplex PCR; the TCRdb copy retains only in-frame clones and omits some. The sample gives about 140,000 clones, 70% to 85% of which show up once; approximately 9.7% is in the top ten. Sample: PBMCs. This receptor was identified in a woman aged 60-70 years in good health and CMV-seropositive. The chain uses TRBV4-1 and TRBJ1-2; the D is unclear. CDR3 residues: CASSQDGRSGGYTF. In nucleotides, the CDR3 is TGCGCCAGCAGCCAAGATGGGAGGTCCGGGGGCTACACCTTC.